This T cell receptor (beta chain) emerged from a study of blood T cell repertoires in COVID-19. Study-level background: Acute and convalescent COVID-19 specimens originated in the United States, Italy and Spain. In each case, the material was cDNA or gDNA derived from T cells, B-cell-depleted T cells, or PBMCs.

Per the study methods: Nucleated cell number was recorded as an estimate derived from reference gene primer amplification. TCRdb keeps only in-frame clones here, not all; method: immunoSEQ multiplex PCR. Clone size and the V and J calls come from that table; the DNA yielded D and trimming. The table lists 170,000 or so clones, approximately 80% of them singletons. In germline, CDR1 is SGHVS, CDR2 FQNEAQ. V was pared by 5 bases and J by 6 bases, with 11 bases of the junction left unmatched. This CDR3 region has 16 residues. The chain couples TRBV7-8 to TRBJ1-2; the match to TRBD1 covers 11 bases. The specimen was peripheral blood. The sequence came from a woman in her sixties with acute or convalescent COVID-19. CDR3 in DNA: TGTGCCAGCAGCACTCGGGGACAGGGGGTAGACGATGGCTACACCTTC. This sequence encodes CASSTRGQGVDDGYTF. The full variable domain, with the rest looked up from reference TRBV7-8 and TRBJ1-2, is GAGVSQSPRYKVAKRGQDVALRCDPISGHVSLFWYQQALGQGPEFLTYFQNEAQLDKSGLPSDRFFAERPEGSVSTLKIQRTQQEDSAVYLCASSTRGQGVDDGYTFGSGTRLTVV.